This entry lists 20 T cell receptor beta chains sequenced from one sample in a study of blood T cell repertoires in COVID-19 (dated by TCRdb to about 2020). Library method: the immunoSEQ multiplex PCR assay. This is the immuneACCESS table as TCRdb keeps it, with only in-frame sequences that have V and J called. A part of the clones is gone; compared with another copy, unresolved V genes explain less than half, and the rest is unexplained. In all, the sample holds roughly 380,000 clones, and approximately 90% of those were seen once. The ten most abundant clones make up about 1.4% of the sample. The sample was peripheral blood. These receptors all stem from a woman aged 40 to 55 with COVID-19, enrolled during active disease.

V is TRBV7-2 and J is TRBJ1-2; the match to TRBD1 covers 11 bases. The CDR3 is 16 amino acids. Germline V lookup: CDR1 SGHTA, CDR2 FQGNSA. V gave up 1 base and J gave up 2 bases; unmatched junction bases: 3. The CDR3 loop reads CASSLVGQGGNYGYTF. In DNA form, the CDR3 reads TGTGCCAGCAGCTTAGTGGGACAGGGGGGGAACTATGGCTACACCTTC.

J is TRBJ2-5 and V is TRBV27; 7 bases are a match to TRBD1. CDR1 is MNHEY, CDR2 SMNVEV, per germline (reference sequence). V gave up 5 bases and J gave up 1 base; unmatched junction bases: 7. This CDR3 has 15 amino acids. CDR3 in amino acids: CASSLGTAIQETQYF. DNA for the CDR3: TGTGCCAGCAGTCTTGGGACAGCCATCCAAGAGACCCAGTACTTC.

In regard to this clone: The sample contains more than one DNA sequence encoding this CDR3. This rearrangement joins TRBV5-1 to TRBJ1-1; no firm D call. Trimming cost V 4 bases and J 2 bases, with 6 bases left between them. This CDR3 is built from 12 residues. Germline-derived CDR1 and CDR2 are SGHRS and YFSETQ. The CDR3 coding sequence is TGCGCCAGCAGCCCGGGAAACACTGAAGCTTTCTTT. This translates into CASSPGNTEAFF.

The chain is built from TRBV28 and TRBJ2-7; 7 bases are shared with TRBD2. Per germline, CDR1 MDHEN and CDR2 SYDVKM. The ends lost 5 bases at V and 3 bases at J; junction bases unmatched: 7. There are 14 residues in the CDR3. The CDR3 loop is CASSQSSGFYEQYF. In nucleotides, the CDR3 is TGTGCCAGCAGTCAGTCTAGCGGATTCTACGAGCAGTACTTC.

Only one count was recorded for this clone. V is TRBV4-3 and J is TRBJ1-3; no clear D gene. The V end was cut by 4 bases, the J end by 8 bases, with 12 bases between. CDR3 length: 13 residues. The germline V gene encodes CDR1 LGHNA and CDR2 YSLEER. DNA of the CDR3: TGCGCCAGCAGCCGTACTCGCGGGGACACCATATATTTT. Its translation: CASSRTRGDTIYF.

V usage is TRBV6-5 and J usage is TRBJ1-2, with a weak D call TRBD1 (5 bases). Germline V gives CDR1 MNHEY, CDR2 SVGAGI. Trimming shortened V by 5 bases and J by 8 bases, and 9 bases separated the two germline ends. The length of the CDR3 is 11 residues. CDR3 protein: CASSQGRGYTF. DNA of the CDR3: TGTGCCAGCAGTCAGGGTAGGGGCTACACCTTC.

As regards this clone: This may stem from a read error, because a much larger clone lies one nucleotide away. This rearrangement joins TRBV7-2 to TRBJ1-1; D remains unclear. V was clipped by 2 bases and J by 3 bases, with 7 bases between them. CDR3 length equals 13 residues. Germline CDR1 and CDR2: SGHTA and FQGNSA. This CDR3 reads CASSLTADTEAFF. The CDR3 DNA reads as TGTGCCAGCAGCTTAACAGCTGACACTGAAGCTTTCTTT. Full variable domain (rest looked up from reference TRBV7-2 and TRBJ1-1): GAGVSQSPSNKVTEKGKDVELRCDPISGHTALYWYRQSLGQGLEFLIYFQGNSAPDKSGLPSDRFSAERTGGSVSTLTIQRTQQEDSAVYLCASSLTADTEAFFGQGTRLTVV.

CDR3 in DNA: TGTGCCAGTAGCCGGGACAGGGGCCACGAGCAGTACTTC. It translates to CASSRDRGHEQYF. This chain uses TRBV19 with TRBJ2-7; 10 bases agree with TRBD1. V lost 6 bases and J lost 5; bases outside the gene matches: 4. CDR3 length: 13 amino acids. Per the germline V gene, CDR1 is LNHDA and CDR2 is SQIVND (reference sequence).

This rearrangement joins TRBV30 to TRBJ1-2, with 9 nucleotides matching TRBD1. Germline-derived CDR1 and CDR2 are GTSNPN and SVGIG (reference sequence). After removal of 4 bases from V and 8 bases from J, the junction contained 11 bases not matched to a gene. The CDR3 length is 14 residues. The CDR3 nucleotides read TGTGCCTGGAAGGGACAGGGATTGCCAGTCGGCTACACCTTC. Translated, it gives CAWKGQGLPVGYTF.

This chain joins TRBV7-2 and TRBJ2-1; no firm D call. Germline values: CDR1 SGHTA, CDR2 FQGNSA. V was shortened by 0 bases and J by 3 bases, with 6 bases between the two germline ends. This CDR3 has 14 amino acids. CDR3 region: CASSLARSYNEQFF. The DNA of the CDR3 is TGTGCCAGCAGCTTAGCGCGGAGCTACAATGAGCAGTTCTTC.

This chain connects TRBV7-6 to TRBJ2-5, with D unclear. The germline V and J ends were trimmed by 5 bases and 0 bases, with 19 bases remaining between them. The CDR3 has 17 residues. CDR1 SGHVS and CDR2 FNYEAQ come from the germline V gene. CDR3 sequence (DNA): TGTGCCAGCAGCCCCGTGATAGCTACACGCCACCAAGAGACCCAGTACTTC. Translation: CASSPVIATRHQETQYF. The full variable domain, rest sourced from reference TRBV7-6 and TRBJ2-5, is GAGVSQSPRYKVTKRGQDVALRCDPISGHVSLYWYRQALGQGPEFLTYFNYEAQQDKSGLPNDRFSAERPEGSISTLTIQRTEQRDSAMYRCASSPVIATRHQETQYFGPGTRLLVL.

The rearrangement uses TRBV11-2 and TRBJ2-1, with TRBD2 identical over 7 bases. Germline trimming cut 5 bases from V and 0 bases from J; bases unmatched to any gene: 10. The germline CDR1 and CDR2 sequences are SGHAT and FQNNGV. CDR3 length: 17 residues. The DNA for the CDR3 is TGTGCCAGCAGCGTTCAGGGTGGCGGGAGCTCCTACAATGAGCAGTTCTTC. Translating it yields CASSVQGGGSSYNEQFF.

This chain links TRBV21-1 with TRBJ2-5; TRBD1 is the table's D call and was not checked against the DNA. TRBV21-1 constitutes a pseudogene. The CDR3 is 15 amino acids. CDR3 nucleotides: TGTGCCAGCAGCGGCCGGGACAGGGGCAAAGAGACCCAGTACTTC. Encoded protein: CASSGRDRGKETQYF.

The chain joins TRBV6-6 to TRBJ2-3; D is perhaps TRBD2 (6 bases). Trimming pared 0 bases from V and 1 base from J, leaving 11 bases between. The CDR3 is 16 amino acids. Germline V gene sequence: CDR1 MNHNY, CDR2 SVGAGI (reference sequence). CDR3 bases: TGTGCCAGCAGTTACTCCCTCCCTAGCGGCACAGATACGCAGTATTTT. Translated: CASSYSLPSGTDTQYF.

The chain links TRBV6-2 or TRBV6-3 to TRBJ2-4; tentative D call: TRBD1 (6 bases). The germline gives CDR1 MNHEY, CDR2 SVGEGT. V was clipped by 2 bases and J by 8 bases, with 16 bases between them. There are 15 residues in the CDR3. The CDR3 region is CASSYLNRVTDIQYF. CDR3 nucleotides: TGTGCCAGCAGTTACCTTAACAGGGTTACGGACATTCAGTACTTC.

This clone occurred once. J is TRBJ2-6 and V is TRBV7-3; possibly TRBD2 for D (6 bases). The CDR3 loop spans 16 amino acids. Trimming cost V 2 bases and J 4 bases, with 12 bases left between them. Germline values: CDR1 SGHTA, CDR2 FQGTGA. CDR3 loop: CASSLLGGSGANVLTF. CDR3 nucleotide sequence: TGTGCCAGCAGCTTACTCGGAGGGTCCGGGGCCAACGTCCTGACTTTC. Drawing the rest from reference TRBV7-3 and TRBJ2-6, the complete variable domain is GAGVSQTPSNKVTEKGKYVELRCDPISGHTALYWYRQSLGQGPEFLIYFQGTGAADDSGLPNDRFFAVRPEGSVSTLKIQRTERGDSAVYLCASSLLGGSGANVLTFGAGSRLTVL.

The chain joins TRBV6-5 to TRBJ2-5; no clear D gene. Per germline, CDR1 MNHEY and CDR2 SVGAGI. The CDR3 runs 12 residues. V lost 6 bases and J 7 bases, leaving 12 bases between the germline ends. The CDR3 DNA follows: TGTGCCAGCAGGACTCAGCCTGGGACCCAGTACTTC. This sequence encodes CASRTQPGTQYF.

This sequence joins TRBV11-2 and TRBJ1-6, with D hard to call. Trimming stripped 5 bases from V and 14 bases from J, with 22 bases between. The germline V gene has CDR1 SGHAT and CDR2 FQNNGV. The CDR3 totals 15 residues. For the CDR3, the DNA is TGTGCCAGCAGCATGGGAGGCAGAGGGAATCAGGCCCTCCACTTT. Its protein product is CASSMGGRGNQALHF.

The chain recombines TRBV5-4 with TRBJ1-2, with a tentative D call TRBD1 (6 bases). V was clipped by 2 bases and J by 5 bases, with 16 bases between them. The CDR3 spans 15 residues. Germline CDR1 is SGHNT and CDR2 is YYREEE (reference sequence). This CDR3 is CASSLQTDRFYGYTF. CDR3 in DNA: TGTGCCAGCAGCTTACAAACTGACAGGTTTTATGGCTACACCTTC. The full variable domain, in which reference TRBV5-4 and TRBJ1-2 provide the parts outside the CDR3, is ETGVTQSPTHLIKTRGQQVTLRCSSQSGHNTVSWYQQALGQGPQFIFQYYREEENGRGNFPPRFSGLQFPNYSSELNVNALELDDSALYLCASSLQTDRFYGYTFGSGTRLTVV.

The CDR3: CASSFVPLGGTEAFF. In DNA form, the CDR3 reads TGTGCCAGCAGTTTCGTCCCCCTGGGGGGCACTGAAGCTTTCTTT. The rearrangement links TRBV28 to TRBJ1-1; possibly TRBD1 for D (5 bases). The V gene lost 3 bases and the J gene lost 4 bases, with 15 bases spanning the gap. This CDR3 has 15 residues. Per the germline V gene, CDR1 is MDHEN and CDR2 is SYDVKM.